This paragraph covers one T cell receptor beta chain sequence. The antigen is unknown. Germline V gene sequence: CDR1 SGHDT, CDR2 YYEEEE. With V trimmed by 4 bases and J by 3 bases, 4 bases remained unmatched. CDR3 length equals 15 residues. Data came from immunoSEQ multiplex PCR; TCRdb stores just in-frame clones and leaves some out. The repertoire includes roughly 200,000 clones, 88% of them detected once, and over 6% sits in the top ten. These data originate in a study of T cell responses to AZD1222 COVID-19 vaccine. About the study: Analysis merged second doses at about 4 or about 12 weeks.

Study-level results: Spike-wide coverage was observed for vaccine-associated CD4 TCRs, with dominant responses at 160-218 and 743-854. Possibly, clonal diversity was underestimated; donors were largely white British and included more females.

The chain employs TRBV5-6 and TRBJ2-7, with 13 bases matching TRBD2. This TCR came from an adult in good health. The material was peripheral blood, obtained on day 0 of AZD1222 vaccination. CDR3 coding DNA: TGTGCCAGCAGCCCCGGACTAGCGGGGGACTACGAGCAGTACTTC. Amino acid sequence: CASSPGLAGDYEQYF.